These 21 T cell receptor beta chains were sequenced from one sample in a study of blood T cell repertoires in COVID-19. Assay: immunoSEQ multiplex PCR; the TCRdb copy retains only in-frame clones and omits some. The table lists about 380,000 clones, more than 75% of them singletons. The sequencing input was PBMCs or T cells enriched from blood (not recorded which). The receptors shown here come from a woman younger than 30 who had recovered from COVID-19.

V is TRBV27 and J is TRBJ1-6; D possibly corresponds to TRBD1 (5 bases). The CDR3 covers 19 residues. With 6 bases removed from V and 0 bases from J, the gap between germline ends came to 21 bases. From germline, CDR1 is MNHEY and CDR2 SMNVEV (reference sequence). The CDR3 DNA sequence: TGTGCCAGCAGACCAGACAGAGAGTTCCTTAGCTCCTATAATTCACCCCTCCACTTT. It codes for CASRPDREFLSSYNSPLHF.

As DNA, the CDR3 is TGTGCCAGCAGCCTGGAAGGGACTAGCCCCCCAACCCAGTACTTC. Its protein is CASSLEGTSPPTQYF. V gene TRBV5-4 combines with J gene TRBJ2-5; the match to TRBD2 covers 9 bases. CDR3 length: 15 residues. With V trimmed by 4 bases and J by 8 bases, 12 bases remained unmatched. Germline lookup yields CDR1 SGHNT and CDR2 YYREEE (reference sequence).

The genes are TRBV3-1 (or the pseudogene TRBV3-2) and TRBJ2-2; 8 bases fit TRBD2. The CDR3 consists of 19 residues. With V trimmed by 6 bases and J by 4 bases, 19 bases remained unmatched. Germline lookup yields CDR1 LGHDT and CDR2 YNNKEL (reference sequence). For the CDR3, the DNA is TGTGCCAGCAGGATTCTAGCGGGCGGGAACTTCCGCGGCACCGGGGAGCTGTTTTTT. Translating it yields CASRILAGGNFRGTGELFF.

This clone was observed once. This chain joins TRBV4-3 and TRBJ1-5; D ambiguous. The CDR3 extends over 15 amino acids. CDR1 is LGHNA and CDR2 is YSLEER in the germline V gene. The V and J ends lost 1 base and 7 bases respectively, with 14 bases between them. The CDR3 sequence: CASSQGLAENQPQHF. The CDR3 bases are TGCGCCAGCAGCCAAGGGTTGGCGGAGAACCAGCCCCAGCATTTT.

The chain joins TRBV19 to TRBJ1-2, with 8 bases fitting TRBD1. After removal of 4 bases from V and 3 bases from J, the junction contained 4 bases not matched to a gene. From germline, CDR1 is LNHDA and CDR2 SQIVND (reference sequence). This CDR3 has 14 residues. CDR3 DNA sequence: TGTGCCAGTAGTAAGGAGACAGGGGACTATGGCTACACCTTC. Protein sequence: CASSKETGDYGYTF.

The V call is TRBV9, the J call TRBJ1-2; the D is unclear. This CDR3 spans 14 amino acids. CDR1 is SGDLS, CDR2 YYNGEE, per germline. Trimming shortened V by 3 bases and J by 0 bases, and 9 bases separated the two germline ends. CDR3 coding DNA: TGTGCCAGCAGCGACGGGAGGGCTAACTATGGCTACACCTTC. Its protein is CASSDGRANYGYTF.

This rearrangement joins TRBV11-2 to TRBJ2-7, with no clear D. The germline V and J ends were trimmed by 5 bases and 4 bases, with 9 bases remaining between them. Per the germline V gene, CDR1 is SGHAT and CDR2 is FQNNGV. This CDR3 has 12 residues. CDR3 in amino acids: CASSPSRYEQYF. CDR3 sequence (DNA): TGTGCCAGCAGCCCCTCCCGTTACGAGCAGTACTTC.

The CDR3 bases are TGTGCCAGCACCTTGGACAGGGGATATTCACCCCTCCACTTT. It is translated as CASTLDRGYSPLHF. The V call is TRBV2, the J call TRBJ1-6, with TRBD1 identical over 9 bases. The CDR3 totals 14 residues. V gave up 7 bases and J gave up 8 bases; unmatched junction bases: 6. The germline CDR1 and CDR2 sequences are SNHLY and FYNNEI.

The chain is built from TRBV14 and TRBJ2-5; TRBD2 aligns across 12 bases. The ends lost 6 bases at V and 5 bases at J; junction bases unmatched: 7. CDR1 and CDR2 (germline): SGHDN, FVKESK. The CDR3 has 15 amino acids. CDR3 DNA sequence: TGTGCCAGCAGTTGGACTAGCGGGGTTAGCGAGACCCAGTACTTC. It yields the protein CASSWTSGVSETQYF.

The gene calls are TRBV28 and TRBJ1-6; 9 positions agree with TRBD1. Germline V lookup: CDR1 MDHEN, CDR2 SYDVKM. The V and J ends lost 5 bases and 9 bases, in that order; junction bases with no gene match: 5. The CDR3 runs 14 residues. This CDR3 reads CASSPGQGSSPLHF. The DNA of the CDR3 is TGTGCCAGCAGTCCAGGACAGGGGAGTTCACCCCTCCACTTT.

V and J are TRBV4-1 and TRBJ1-5; no clear D. V lost 0 bases to trimming and J lost 9 bases, with 15 bases between them. The V gene's germline CDR1 is MGHRA and CDR2 YSYEKL. The CDR3 contains 15 residues. The CDR3 nucleotides are TGCGCCAGCAGCCAAGACCGCATAGCGGCCCGGCCCCAGCATTTT. Protein: CASSQDRIAARPQHF.

This clone was observed a handful of times. J is TRBJ1-4 and V is TRBV6-6, with 7 bases fitting TRBD1. Germline trimming cut 6 bases from V and 4 bases from J; bases unmatched to any gene: 8. The CDR3 spans 15 residues. Per germline, CDR1 MNHNY and CDR2 SVGAGI (reference sequence). The CDR3 DNA reads TGTGCCAGCAGCCGCCGGGACAGCGTTAATGAAAAACTGTTTTTT. Its protein product is CASSRRDSVNEKLFF.

The V gene is TRBV28, the J gene TRBJ2-3; 10 bases are shared with TRBD2. Looked up from germline, CDR1 is MDHEN and CDR2 is SYDVKM. The CDR3 length is 17 residues. V was clipped by 3 bases and J by 5 bases; unmatched bases: 11. The CDR3 is CASSFPASGGERDTQYF. In DNA, the CDR3 is TGTGCCAGCAGTTTTCCTGCTAGCGGGGGTGAAAGAGATACGCAGTATTTT.

V gene TRBV4-1 combines with J gene TRBJ2-2; D is unresolved. This CDR3 is 14 amino acids long. Germline V CDR1 and CDR2: MGHRA, YSYEKL. V shed 0 bases and J shed 8 bases, with 10 bases lying between them. The CDR3 reads CASSQEPPVGELFF. The DNA for the CDR3 is TGCGCCAGCAGCCAAGAGCCCCCAGTTGGGGAGCTGTTTTTT.

CDR3 coding DNA: TGCAGCGTTGAACCCGCCGGGACAGGGGAAGAGACCCAGTACTTC. It codes for CSVEPAGTGEETQYF. The gene calls are TRBV29-1 and TRBJ2-5, with 10 positions matching TRBD1. After removal of 2 bases from V and 3 bases from J, the junction contained 6 bases not matched to a gene. Germline V gene data show CDR1 as SQVTM and CDR2 as ANQGSEA. There are 15 residues in the CDR3. Using reference TRBV29-1 and TRBJ2-5 for the parts outside the CDR3, the full variable domain is SAVISQKPSRDICQRGTSLTIQCQVDSQVTMMFWYRQQPGQSLTLIATANQGSEATYESGFVIDKFPISRPNLTFSTLTVSNMSPEDSSIYLCSVEPAGTGEETQYFGPGTRLLVL.

V and J are TRBV6-1 and TRBJ2-7, with 11 bases fitting TRBD1. The V gene end was trimmed by 2 bases and the J gene end by 4 bases; junction bases not matched to a gene: 7. This CDR3 is built from 16 residues. Germline CDR1 MNHNS, CDR2 SASEGT. As DNA, the CDR3 is TGTGCCAGCAGTGAACTCGGGACAGGGGGAACTTACGAGCAGTACTTC. This translates into CASSELGTGGTYEQYF.

The V call is TRBV11-3, the J call TRBJ2-5; weak D call: TRBD1 (6 bases). The V and J ends lost 4 bases and 3 bases respectively, with 12 bases between them. Germline loops: CDR1 SGHNT, CDR2 YENEEA. The CDR3 sequence is 14 residues long. The DNA for the CDR3 is TGTGCCAGCAGCTCACAGGGCCTGGAAGAGACCCAGTACTTC. Protein product: CASSSQGLEETQYF.

This sequence joins TRBV25-1 and TRBJ1-2, with TRBD1 matching over 10 bases. This CDR3 is 14 amino acids long. CDR1 and CDR2 (germline): MGHDK, SYGVNS. Unmatched junction bases numbered 2, after V lost 3 bases and J lost 4 bases. CDR3 nucleotide sequence: TGTGCCAGCAGTGAGACAGGGGGCTCCTATGGCTACACCTTC. Encoded protein: CASSETGGSYGYTF.

V is TRBV10-3 and J is TRBJ2-7, with TRBD2 as a possible D gene (6 bases). The CDR3 sequence is 11 residues long. V shed 4 bases and J shed 6 bases, with 7 bases lying between them. The germline gives CDR1 ENHRY, CDR2 SYGVKD. The CDR3 protein is CAISGGVEQYF. The CDR3 DNA reads TGTGCCATCAGTGGCGGGGTCGAGCAGTACTTC.

This clone was observed a single time. The rearrangement uses TRBV10-3 and TRBJ2-3; maybe TRBD1 (6 bases). The CDR3 runs to 15 residues. Looked up from germline, CDR1 is ENHRY and CDR2 is SYGVKD. The germline V and J ends were trimmed by 0 bases and 4 bases, with 11 bases remaining between them. CDR3 in amino acids: CAISESQGTSDTQYF. As DNA, the CDR3 is TGTGCCATCAGTGAGTCCCAGGGGACATCAGATACGCAGTATTTT.

This chain links TRBV6-6 with TRBJ1-2; a possible D gene is TRBD1 (6 bases). The germline V and J ends were trimmed by 0 bases and 5 bases, with 16 bases remaining between them. This CDR3 region has 16 residues. Germline assignment: CDR1 MNHNY and CDR2 SVGAGI (reference sequence). The CDR3 DNA reads TGTGCCAGCAGTTACTCGACGGACAGACGGTGGTATGGCTACACCTTC. Translated, it gives CASSYSTDRRWYGYTF.